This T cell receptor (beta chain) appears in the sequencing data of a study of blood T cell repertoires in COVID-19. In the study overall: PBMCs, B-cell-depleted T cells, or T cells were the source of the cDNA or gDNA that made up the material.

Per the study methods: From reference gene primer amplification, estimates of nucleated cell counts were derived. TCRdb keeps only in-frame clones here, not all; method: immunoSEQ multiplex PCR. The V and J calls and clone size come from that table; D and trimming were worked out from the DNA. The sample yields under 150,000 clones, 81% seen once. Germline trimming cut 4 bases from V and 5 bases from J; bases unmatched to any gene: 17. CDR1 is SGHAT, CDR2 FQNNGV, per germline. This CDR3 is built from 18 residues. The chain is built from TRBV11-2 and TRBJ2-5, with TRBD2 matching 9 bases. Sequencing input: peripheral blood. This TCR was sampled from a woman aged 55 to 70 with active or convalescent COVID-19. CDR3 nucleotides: TGTGCCAGCAGCTCCCCCCGAGAGTCGGCGGGGGGGCGGGAGACCCAGTACTTC. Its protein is CASSSPRESAGGRETQYF.